This paragraph reports one T cell receptor (beta chain). The antigen is unknown. Sequence at one end of the junction differs from germline and may be a read error. The CDR3 is 14 amino acids. The source of the sample is a study of CD8 T cells in ankylosing spondylitis. Whole-study results and caveats: Some of the motif variants had earlier been found in reactive arthritis patients' fluid and blood. Reported data indicate significant enrichment of disease-linked clones within matched ankylosing spondylitis synovial fluid. About 8 highly homologous variants made up a TCR beta motif, and this motif appeared characteristic of ankylosing spondylitis blood.

One entry per CDR3 protein results from TCRdb running MiXCR on the 5' RACE reads. The profile shows hundreds of thousands of distinct CDR3 sequences, around 26% of them singletons. The TCR comes from a male donor with ankylosing spondylitis. The chain joins TRBV12-3 or TRBV12-4 to TRBJ2-5, with D maybe TRBD1 (6 bases). Input material: blood, either unsorted or a sorted T cell fraction (not recorded which). DNA of the CDR3: TGTGCCTGCAGTCCGACGTCACAGGGTCGAGCCCAGTACTTC. Its protein product is CACSPTSQGRAQYF.